The 22 T cell receptor beta chains in this list originate from one sample, sequenced in a study of blood T cells in healthy people across ages. PCR was performed a second time for about 7 to 11 cycles using a sample-barcoded 5' primer and a J-beta primer mix. One entry per CDR3 protein results from TCRdb running MiXCR on the 5' RACE reads. The sample consists of 600,000 to 850,000 distinct CDR3 sequences, approximately 43% of them appearing once. Sequenced: blood. All receptors derive from a woman between 55 and 75 years old in good health.

V usage is TRBV5-1 and J usage is TRBJ2-3; possibly TRBD2 for D (5 bases). The CDR3 is 16 amino acids. V lost 4 bases, J lost 0 bases, and 15 bases lay in between. In germline, CDR1 is SGHRS, CDR2 YFSETQ. This chain's CDR3 is CASSPPSGASTDTQYF. Written as DNA, the CDR3 is TGCGCCAGCAGCCCCCCAAGCGGAGCTAGCACAGATACGCAGTATTTT. Variable domain in full (rest from reference TRBV5-1 and TRBJ2-3): KAGVTQTPRYLIKTRGQQVTLSCSPISGHRSVSWYQQTPGQGLQFLFEYFSETQRNKGNFPGRFSGRQFSNSRSEMNVSTLELGDSALYLCASSPPSGASTDTQYFGPGTRLTVL.

This clonotype appeared once. This may be a read error, as it is one base from a much larger clone. V usage is TRBV12-3 or TRBV12-4 and J usage is TRBJ2-4; 9 nucleotides align to TRBD1. The DNA matches TRBJ2-7 better at its end, which makes the J call doubtful. This CDR3 region has 14 residues. The CDR3 DNA reads as TGTGCCAGCAACCCCACAGGGGGCATCTACGAGCAGTACTTC. This gives the protein CASNPTGGIYEQYF.

V is TRBV10-2 and J is TRBJ2-3, with TRBD1 as a possible D gene (5 bases). Deletions cut 8 bases from V and 2 bases from J, with 14 bases between. Germline CDR1 WSHSY, CDR2 SAAADI. The CDR3 is made up of 14 amino acids. CDR3 region: CASGEGVPTDTQYF. The CDR3 bases are TGCGCCAGCGGGGAAGGGGTGCCCACAGATACGCAGTATTTT.

V is TRBV20-1 and J is TRBJ2-1, with TRBD2 matching 9 bases. V shed 8 bases, J shed 5 bases, and the junction held 4 bases outside the gene matches. The CDR3 covers 12 residues. Germline assignment: CDR1 DFQATT and CDR2 SNEGSKA (reference sequence). CDR3 nucleotides: TGCAGTAGCGGGGGGCTTAACAATGAGCAGTTCTTC. This codes for CSSGGLNNEQFF.

This clonotype was counted only a few times. This rearrangement joins TRBV27 to TRBJ1-2; a possible D gene is TRBD1 (5 bases). V was pared by 3 bases and J by 5 bases, with 13 bases between. Germline CDR1 and CDR2: MNHEY and SMNVEV (reference sequence). The CDR3 runs to 14 residues. The CDR3 sequence is CASSLFGGGYGYTF. DNA of the CDR3: TGTGCCAGCAGTTTGTTCGGGGGTGGGTATGGCTACACCTTC.

To note about this clonotype: Possible read error: a much larger clone is one base away. V and J are TRBV20-1 and TRBJ2-5; 9 bases line up with TRBD2. Trimming took 3 bases from V and 11 from J; bases not matched to a gene: 13. The CDR3 has 14 residues. Germline loops: CDR1 DFQATT, CDR2 SNEGSKA (reference sequence). In DNA form, the CDR3 reads TGCAGTGCTAGTGAGACTAGCGGTCGCAATGAGCAGTACTTC. Translating gives CSASETSGRNEQYF.

Remarks on this clonotype: Mismatch with germline at one junction end may stem from a read error. The rearrangement uses TRBV6-5 and TRBJ2-7, with 7 bases lining up with TRBD2. Germline values: CDR1 MNHEY, CDR2 SVGAGI. The CDR3 loop spans 16 amino acids. CDR3 residues: CASSLNPGTTSYGQYF. CDR3 DNA: TGTGCCAGCAGCCTTAACCCCGGGACTACCTCCTACGGGCAGTACTTC.

The chain recombines TRBV29-1 with TRBJ2-2; the D gene is possibly TRBD1 (5 bases). Per germline, CDR1 SQVTM and CDR2 ANQGSEA. This CDR3 is 12 amino acids long. V dropped 5 bases and J dropped 5 bases, with 9 bases sitting between them. The CDR3 sequence: CSVPRATGELFF. CDR3 nucleotide sequence: TGCAGCGTTCCCAGGGCTACCGGGGAGCTGTTTTTT.

V is TRBV4-2 and J is TRBJ2-6, with TRBD1 matching over 8 bases. Per germline, CDR1 LGHNA and CDR2 YNFKEQ. V lost 0 bases, J lost 2 bases, and 6 bases stayed unmatched. The CDR3 has 18 residues. In DNA form, the CDR3 reads TGTGCCAGCAGCCAAGATAACTCACAGGGGGCTGGGGCCAACGTCCTGACTTTC. Translated: CASSQDNSQGAGANVLTF.

The chain links TRBV20-1 to TRBJ2-1; tentative D call: TRBD2 (5 bases). Per the germline V gene, CDR1 is DFQATT and CDR2 is SNEGSKA (reference sequence). V lost 3 bases and J lost 7, with 13 bases in between. This CDR3 contains 13 residues. The CDR3 region has the DNA TGCAGTGCTAGTCGGGGAGTCAAGAATGAGCAGTTCTTC. This encodes CSASRGVKNEQFF.

The chain joins TRBV5-1 to TRBJ1-2; TRBD1 is a possible D gene (5 bases). The CDR3 spans 12 residues. V was pared by 5 bases and J by 6 bases, with 11 bases between. Looked up from germline, CDR1 is SGHRS and CDR2 is YFSETQ. CDR3 bases: TGCGCCAGCAGTTGGTCGGGGGATGGCTACACCTTC. Translated: CASSWSGDGYTF.

This clonotype was observed once. This sequence may be a read error, since a much larger clone differs from it by one base. The chain is built from TRBV2 and TRBJ2-5; no reliable D call. The CDR3 covers 12 residues. Germline V CDR1 and CDR2: SNHLY, FYNNEI. The V and J ends lost 2 bases and 5 bases respectively, with 6 bases between them. The CDR3 sequence: CASSERVETQYF. CDR3 bases: TGTGCCAGCAGTGAAAGAGTGGAGACCCAGTACTTC.

DNA for the CDR3: TGTGCCAGCAGCGTAAAGACAGGGGCCCCCCCCAGGTCCTACGAGCAGTTCTTC. This encodes CASSVKTGAPPRSYEQFF. The chain has TRBV9 and TRBJ2-1, with 8 bases that match TRBD1. Germline V gene lookup returns CDR1 SGDLS and CDR2 YYNGEE. The CDR3 extends over 18 amino acids. V trimming: 1 base; J trimming: 10 bases; junction bases outside the gene matches: 19.

The V gene is TRBV15, the J gene TRBJ2-7; 7 bases match TRBD1. J gave up 2 bases and V 3 bases, and 4 bases lay outside the gene matches. The germline gives CDR1 LNHNV, CDR2 YYDKDF (reference sequence). CDR3 length equals 14 residues. The CDR3 is CATSRPGTAYEQYF. CDR3 nucleotide sequence: TGTGCCACCAGCAGGCCCGGGACAGCCTACGAGCAGTACTTC.

This clonotype was seen a few times. The CDR3 coding sequence is TGTGCCTGGAGTAGGCAGGGCTACGAGCAGTACTTC. Translated: CAWSRQGYEQYF. The chain links TRBV30 to TRBJ2-7; D perhaps matches TRBD1 (5 bases). Germline CDR1 and CDR2: GTSNPN and SVGIG (reference sequence). This CDR3 region has 12 residues. V shed 2 bases and J shed 3 bases, with 8 bases lying between them.

This clonotype was observed a few times. J is TRBJ2-5 and V is TRBV20-1; D is possibly TRBD1 or TRBD2 (5 bases each). The CDR3 has 14 residues. V was shortened by 6 bases and J by 10 bases, with 24 bases between the two germline ends. Germline lookup yields CDR1 DFQATT and CDR2 SNEGSKA (reference sequence). Here the CDR3 DNA reads TGCAGTGCCCGAGCGGACACGTATTTAGGAGGCCAGTACTTC. Protein sequence: CSARADTYLGGQYF.

This chain connects TRBV20-1 to TRBJ2-6; the D is unclear. The CDR3 consists of 14 residues. Trimming took 6 bases from V and 1 from J, leaving 10 bases between them. From germline, CDR1 is DFQATT and CDR2 SNEGSKA (reference sequence). This CDR3 is CSAPTPSGANVLTF. The CDR3 nucleotides read TGCAGTGCCCCGACTCCATCTGGGGCCAACGTCCTGACTTTC.

The gene calls are TRBV3-1 and TRBJ2-3, with D perhaps matching TRBD2 (5 bases). V shed 5 bases and J shed 4 bases, with 13 bases lying between them. The CDR3 extends over 14 amino acids. From germline, CDR1 is LGHDT and CDR2 YNNKEL (reference sequence). The chain's CDR3 is CASSTGLPPDTQYF. CDR3 DNA: TGTGCCAGCAGCACCGGACTCCCACCAGATACGCAGTATTTT.

This sequence joins TRBV6-2 or TRBV6-3 and TRBJ2-3, with 12 bases lining up with TRBD2. Germline CDR1 and CDR2: MNHEY and SVGEGT. The CDR3 is 19 residues long. After removal of 4 bases from V and 4 bases from J, the junction contained 15 bases not matched to a gene. The DNA of the CDR3 is TGTGCCAGCAGTTCGGGCGGGCTAGCGGGGGGGCCGAGGTCAGATACGCAGTATTTT. Protein sequence: CASSSGGLAGGPRSDTQYF.

This chain links TRBV5-1 with TRBJ2-7; the match to TRBD1 covers 10 bases. The CDR3 is made up of 14 amino acids. Unmatched junction bases numbered 5, after V lost 2 bases and J lost 6 bases. The germline V gene encodes CDR1 SGHRS and CDR2 YFSETQ. The CDR3 coding sequence is TGCGCCAGCAGCTTCCTCGGGACAGGGGTCGAGCAGTACTTC. Its protein is CASSFLGTGVEQYF.

V usage is TRBV13 and J usage is TRBJ1-2, with 7 nucleotides matching TRBD1. Germline V gives CDR1 PRHDT, CDR2 FYEKMQ (reference sequence). Unmatched junction bases numbered 9, after V lost 0 bases and J lost 2 bases. The CDR3 is 17 residues long. The CDR3 DNA is TGTGCCAGCAGCTTAGGAAGTGCGGGACAGAGCAACTATGGCTACACCTTC. Translation: CASSLGSAGQSNYGYTF.

This chain links TRBV4-3 with TRBJ1-4; weak D call: TRBD1 (5 bases). Looked up from germline, CDR1 is LGHNA and CDR2 is YSLEER. Trimming pared 6 bases from V and 8 bases from J, leaving 16 bases between. This CDR3 has 14 amino acids. The CDR3 region is CASSLRDLPEKLFF. CDR3 sequence (DNA): TGCGCCAGCAGTCTCAGGGACCTTCCGGAAAAACTGTTTTTT.